These T cell receptor beta chains were read from a single sample in a study of shared clonotypes between healthy human individuals. The repertoire was sequenced with immunoSEQ multiplex PCR; TCRdb's copy has only in-frame clones and lacks some. The table lists about 2,500,000 clones, over 85% of them singletons. Sequencing was performed on naive CD4+ T cells sorted from blood. The origin of the receptors is a man aged 18 to 30 in good health. Each CDR3 is given with its conserved first and last residue. Fields, in order: J gene, D gene, clone size, V gene, CDR3 protein, CDR3 DNA. The D gene is left open where the match is weak. Some rows mark clone size as missing; the rest say once, few, many or name a class of expanded clone.

TRBJ2-5	TRBD2	NA	TRBV4-1	CASSQDSGSPQETQYF	TGCGCCAGCAGCCAAGATAGCGGGAGCCCCCAAGAGACCCAGTACTTC
TRBJ1-2	NA	NA	TRBV5-4	CASSLVGAGGYTF	TGTGCCAGCAGCTTGGTTGGGGCGGGTGGCTACACCTTC
TRBJ1-6	TRBD1	few	TRBV28	CASSAAGTGNSPLHF	TGTGCCAGCAGTGCGGCCGGGACAGGGAATTCACCCCTCCACTTT
TRBJ2-1	NA	NA	TRBV7-2	CASSKIRGAWFF	TGTGCCAGCAGCAAAATTAGGGGGGCCTGGTTCTTC
TRBJ2-7	NA	NA	TRBV13	CASTPRSGPPGEQYF	TGTGCCAGCACTCCTAGGAGCGGCCCTCCTGGCGAGCAGTACTTC
TRBJ1-4	NA	NA	TRBV25-1	CASRGGLNEKLFF	TGTGCCAGCCGGGGGGGTCTTAATGAAAAACTGTTTTTT
TRBJ2-1	NA	NA	TRBV19	CASQKGGRSYNEQFF	TGTGCCAGTCAAAAGGGGGGGAGGTCCTACAATGAGCAGTTCTTC
TRBJ2-2	TRBD1	NA	TRBV4-1	CASSRREPGQGTTGGELFF	TGCGCCAGCAGCCGAAGAGAACCGGGACAGGGTACAACTGGCGGGGAGCTGTTTTTT
TRBJ1-1	TRBD1	NA	TRBV30	CAWSKGARTEAFF	TGTGCCTGGAGTAAGGGGGCGCGGACTGAAGCTTTCTTT
TRBJ1-2	NA	NA	TRBV18	CASSPEGSNYGYTF	TGTGCCAGCTCACCTGAGGGGAGCAACTATGGCTACACCTTC
TRBJ1-4	NA	NA	TRBV14	CASSSQGLGKLFF	TGTGCCAGCAGCAGTCAGGGGTTGGGGAAACTGTTTTTT
TRBJ1-2	NA	NA	TRBV28	CASSFGGYGYTF	TGTGCCAGCAGTTTCGGGGGATATGGCTACACCTTC
TRBJ2-2	NA	NA	TRBV5-1	CASSRYRVDTGELFF	TGCGCCAGCAGCCGATACAGGGTCGACACCGGGGAGCTGTTTTTT
TRBJ2-3	TRBD2	once	TRBV11-1	CASSPRTSGRSYF	TGTGCCAGCAGCCCGCGGACTAGCGGCCGTTCTTATTTT
TRBJ2-1	TRBD1	once	TRBV29-1	CSVDRGQFNEQFF	TGCAGCGTTGACAGGGGGCAGTTCAATGAGCAGTTCTTC
TRBJ1-1	NA	NA	TRBV14	CASSQGLLGNTEAFF	TGTGCCAGCAGCCAAGGTCTTTTGGGGAACACTGAAGCTTTCTTT
TRBJ2-7	TRBD2	NA	TRBV15	CATSRGTSGTEQYF	TGTGCCACCAGCAGAGGGACTAGCGGGACTGAGCAGTACTTC
TRBJ1-4	NA	NA	TRBV15	CATSRDPGSPNEKLFF	TGTGCCACCAGCAGAGATCCCGGCAGCCCTAATGAAAAACTGTTTTTT
TRBJ2-3	TRBD2	once	TRBV10-3	CAISPTLLAGVSTDTQYF	TGTGCCATCAGCCCAACCCTTCTAGCGGGGGTTAGCACAGATACGCAGTATTTT
TRBJ1-6	NA	NA	TRBV5-1	CASSLGEGGSPLHF	TGCGCCAGCAGCTTGGGGGAGGGCGGATCACCCCTCCACTTT
TRBJ2-7	NA	NA	TRBV27	CASSALFENGSYEQYF	TGTGCCAGCAGTGCCCTCTTTGAGAACGGCTCCTACGAGCAGTACTTC
TRBJ2-7	TRBD1	NA	TRBV10-2	CAMHNGTGNVYEQYF	TGCGCCATGCACAACGGGACAGGGAATGTCTACGAGCAGTACTTC
TRBJ2-3	NA	NA	TRBV30	CAWSAPLGERFRDTQYF	TGTGCCTGGAGTGCTCCCCTCGGTGAGCGGTTTAGAGATACGCAGTATTTT
TRBJ1-5	TRBD1	NA	TRBV10-3	CAIGSGTGFLF	TGTGCCATCGGCTCCGGGACAGGGTTTCTTTTT
TRBJ1-2	TRBD1	NA	TRBV4-1	CASSLRTGGYDGYTF	TGCGCCAGCAGCCTTCGGACAGGGGGTTACGATGGCTACACCTTC
TRBJ1-6	TRBD1	NA	TRBV28	CASSLTGNNSPLHF	TGTGCCAGCAGTTTGACAGGGAACAATTCACCCCTCCACTTT
TRBJ2-7	NA	NA	TRBV27	CASTSSPGPTYEQYF	TGTGCCAGCACCAGTAGCCCGGGACCCACCTACGAGCAGTACTTC
TRBJ2-5	NA	once	TRBV18	CASSPPGLQETQYF	TGTGCCAGCTCACCACCGGGGTTACAAGAGACCCAGTACTTC
TRBJ2-2	TRBD2	NA	TRBV29-1	CSGGRAVTGELFF	TGCAGCGGCGGGAGGGCCGTAACCGGGGAGCTGTTTTTT
TRBJ1-6	NA	NA	TRBV4-1	CASSQERVGQSSYNSPLHF	TGCGCCAGCAGCCAAGAAAGGGTAGGCCAGAGCTCCTATAATTCACCCCTCCACTTT
TRBJ2-7	NA	NA	TRBV7-2	CASSLDGGNYEQYF	TGTGCCAGCAGCTTAGACGGGGGAAACTACGAGCAGTACTTC
TRBJ1-1	NA	NA	TRBV5-1	CASSPGGVNTEAFF	TGCGCCAGCAGCCCGGGAGGGGTGAACACTGAAGCTTTCTTT
TRBJ2-5	NA	NA	TRBV13	CASSLNSRSQETQYF	TGTGCCAGCAGCTTAAATTCCCGAAGCCAAGAGACCCAGTACTTC
TRBJ1-4	TRBD1	NA	TRBV7-6	CASSLGTGETNEKLFF	TGTGCCAGCAGCTTAGGGACAGGGGAAACTAATGAAAAACTGTTTTTT
TRBJ1-4	NA	NA	TRBV21-1	CASSKSGREEEGGANEKLFF	TGTGCCAGCAGCAAATCAGGGAGGGAAGAGGAGGGAGGGGCTAATGAAAAACTGTTTTTT
TRBJ2-7	TRBD2	NA	TRBV14	CASSHWASGSYEQYF	TGTGCCAGCAGCCACTGGGCTAGCGGATCCTATGAGCAGTACTTC
TRBJ1-1	NA	few	TRBV20-1	CSARANTEAFF	TGCAGTGCTAGAGCGAACACTGAAGCTTTCTTT
TRBJ2-3	NA	NA	TRBV30	CAWSRGHSTDTQYF	TGTGCCTGGAGCCGCGGACATAGCACAGATACGCAGTATTTT
TRBJ1-1	NA	NA	TRBV6-5	CASSYSPQRTDEAFF	TGTGCCAGCAGTTACTCACCCCAGCGAACCGATGAAGCTTTCTTT
TRBJ2-2	TRBD1	NA	TRBV6-5	CASRPGTGGFGELFF	TGTGCCAGCAGACCCGGGACAGGGGGCTTCGGGGAGCTGTTTTTT
TRBJ2-3	NA	NA	TRBV13	CASSMRMGVTDTQYF	TGTGCCAGCAGTATGAGGATGGGGGTCACAGATACGCAGTATTTT
TRBJ2-3	NA	NA	TRBV19	CASSSSGAGGTDTQYF	TGTGCCAGTAGTTCCTCCGGGGCAGGAGGCACAGATACGCAGTATTTT
TRBJ2-1	NA	NA	TRBV9	CASSVAPPGNEQFF	TGTGCCAGCAGCGTAGCTCCCCCCGGGAATGAGCAGTTCTTC
TRBJ1-6	NA	NA	TRBV19	CASSIDPLQASPLHF	TGTGCCAGTAGTATAGATCCCCTCCAGGCATCACCCCTCCACTTT
TRBJ2-1	NA	NA	TRBV27	CASRSLGSGTRFF	TGTGCCAGCCGATCCCTGGGCAGCGGGACACGGTTCTTC
TRBJ2-7	NA	NA	TRBV6-1	CASSEGRAYEQYF	TGTGCCAGCAGTGAGGGCAGGGCCTACGAGCAGTACTTC
TRBJ2-5	TRBD1	NA	TRBV5-8	CASSVRQGPETQYF	TGTGCCAGCAGCGTGCGACAGGGTCCAGAGACCCAGTACTTC
TRBJ2-3	NA	NA	TRBV10-2	CASSETYTQYF	TGCGCCAGCAGTGAGACATATACGCAGTATTTT
TRBJ1-1	NA	NA	TRBV2	CASSDPREGPNTEAFF	TGTGCCAGCAGTGATCCGCGGGAGGGCCCGAACACTGAAGCTTTCTTT
TRBJ1-3	NA	few	TRBV5-1	CASSLNAQGSGNTIYF	TGCGCCAGCAGCTTGAACGCACAGGGATCTGGAAACACCATATATTTT
TRBJ2-7	NA	once	TRBV10-3	CAISERQHNYEQYF	TGTGCCATCAGTGAGCGTCAGCACAACTACGAGCAGTACTTC
TRBJ2-3	NA	NA	TRBV28	CASRTPGEPTQYF	TGTGCCAGCAGGACCCCAGGGGAACCTACGCAGTATTTT
TRBJ2-1	TRBD2	NA	TRBV2	CASSGLARDNEQFF	TGTGCCAGCAGTGGACTAGCGAGAGACAATGAGCAGTTCTTC